This is a list of T cell receptor beta chains from one sample in a study of T cell responses to AZD1222 COVID-19 vaccine. Profiled with immunoSEQ multiplex PCR; TCRdb holds only in-frame clones, not every one. The sample has 60,000 to 80,000 clones; 65% to 90% are singletons. The sequenced sample was peripheral blood, obtained on day 0 of AZD1222 vaccination. All receptors derive from an adult in good health. Each CDR3 is given with its conserved first and last residue. The order of the fields is V gene, J gene, clone size, D gene, CDR3 length, CDR3 protein, CDR3 DNA. D genes are given only for firm matches. The size entry is marked missing in some rows and otherwise reads once, few, many or a size class.

>TRBV13|TRBJ2-4|NA|NA|15
CASSSYRDAKNIQYF
TGTGCCAGCAGCTCCTACAGGGATGCCAAAAACATTCAGTACTTC
>TRBV5-5|TRBJ1-3|NA|NA|14
CASSFAGNGNTIYF
TGTGCCAGCAGCTTCGCAGGGAATGGAAACACCATATATTTT
>TRBV11-3|TRBJ2-1|NA|TRBD2|16
CASSLVGLAGGGEQFF
TGTGCCAGCAGCTTAGTAGGACTAGCGGGGGGAGGTGAGCAGTTCTTC
>TRBV6-5|TRBJ1-1|NA|NA|12
CASRRQNTEAFF
TGTGCCAGCAGGAGACAGAACACTGAAGCTTTCTTT
>TRBV5-6|TRBJ2-7|once|TRBD1|14
CASSDEGQTYEQYF
TGTGCCAGCAGCGACGAGGGACAGACCTACGAGCAGTACTTC
>TRBV7-3|TRBJ1-1|NA|TRBD1|15
CASSLYTGGSSEAFF
TGTGCCAGCAGCCTCTACACAGGGGGCTCGTCTGAAGCTTTCTTT
>TRBV12-3/TRBV12-4|TRBJ1-1|NA|NA|12
CASTPGVTLSFF
TGTGCCAGCACTCCCGGGGTCACCCTATCTTTCTTT
>TRBV13|TRBJ1-3|NA|TRBD1|15
CASRDRGNSGNTIYF
TGTGCCAGCCGGGACAGGGGGAACTCTGGAAACACCATATATTTT
>TRBV5-1|TRBJ2-2|NA|TRBD1|16
CASSLEQGRYTGELFF
TGCGCCAGCAGCTTGGAACAGGGGCGGTACACCGGGGAGCTGTTTTTT
>TRBV4-1|TRBJ1-3|NA|TRBD1|18
CASSPGEGASSYGNTIYF
TGCGCCAGCAGCCCTGGGGAGGGGGCATCTTCTTACGGAAACACCATATATTTT
>TRBV28|TRBJ2-7|once|NA|17
CASSLAIVAPGPCEQYF
TGTGCCAGCAGTTTAGCTATTGTGGCCCCCGGACCCTGCGAGCAGTACTTC
>TRBV5-4|TRBJ2-2|NA|NA|15
CASSPVGLNTGELFF
TGTGCCAGCAGCCCCGTGGGACTCAACACCGGGGAGCTGTTTTTT
>TRBV2|TRBJ2-7|NA|NA|13
CASRARILYEQYF
TGTGCCAGCAGAGCCAGAATCCTTTACGAGCAGTACTTC
>TRBV5-8|TRBJ2-7|NA|TRBD1|15
CASSLAGTGPYEQYF
TGTGCCAGCAGCTTGGCCGGGACAGGGCCCTACGAGCAGTACTTC
>TRBV27|TRBJ1-2|NA|NA|14
CASRPSGSQYGYTF
TGTGCCAGCAGGCCCAGCGGGTCCCAGTATGGCTACACCTTC
>TRBV5-6|TRBJ2-5|NA|NA|12
CASSPLGETQYF
TGTGCCAGCAGCCCTCTAGGGGAGACCCAGTACTTC
>TRBV29-1|TRBJ1-1|NA|NA|12
CSVSEYSTEAFF
TGCAGCGTTTCGGAGTATTCCACTGAAGCTTTCTTT
>TRBV3-1/TRBV3-2|TRBJ2-1|NA|TRBD2|15
CASSLTSGGGNEQFF
TGTGCCAGCAGCTTAACTAGCGGGGGCGGCAATGAGCAGTTCTTC
>TRBV11-3|TRBJ2-3|NA|NA|15
CASSPGGGPTDTQYF
TGTGCCAGCAGCCCAGGGGGGGGGCCCACAGATACGCAGTATTTT
>TRBV29-1|TRBJ1-1|NA|NA|12
CSVVGLSTEAFF
TGCAGCGTTGTAGGTTTATCCACTGAAGCTTTCTTT
>TRBV7-9|TRBJ1-6|NA|TRBD1|15
CASSLGTGESSPLHF
TGTGCCAGCAGCTTAGGGACAGGGGAGAGTTCACCCCTCCACTTT
>TRBV19|TRBJ1-5|NA|NA|17
CASSTKQGLSWNQPQHF
TGTGCCAGTAGCACTAAACAGGGACTGTCGTGGAATCAGCCCCAGCATTTT
>TRBV19|TRBJ1-2|NA|TRBD1|15
CASRHRDRGRDGYTF
TGTGCCAGTAGGCACCGGGACAGGGGGCGTGATGGCTACACCTTC
>TRBV2|TRBJ1-6|NA|TRBD1|13
CASRPTGNSPLHF
TGTGCCAGCAGACCGACAGGGAATTCACCCCTCCACTTT
>TRBV19|TRBJ1-6|NA|TRBD1|15
CASSTGVLNNSPLHF
TGTGCCAGTTCGACAGGGGTCCTAAATAATTCACCCCTCCACTTT
>TRBV30|TRBJ1-4|once|NA|16
CAWSVRPLSFNEKLFF
TGTGCCTGGAGTGTTCGACCCCTGAGTTTTAATGAAAAACTGTTTTTT
>TRBV5-1|TRBJ2-3|NA|TRBD2|17
CASSLIAGGGATDTQYF
TGCGCCAGCAGCCTCATAGCGGGCGGGGGGGCGACAGATACGCAGTATTTT
>TRBV5-1|TRBJ2-2|NA|TRBD1|16
CASSLLRTGGAGELFF
TGCGCCAGCAGCTTGCTGCGGACAGGGGGAGCCGGGGAGCTGTTTTTT
>TRBV14|TRBJ1-4|NA|TRBD1|15
CASSWTQGAGEKLFF
TGTGCCAGCAGCTGGACTCAGGGGGCTGGCGAAAAACTGTTTTTT
>TRBV7-8|TRBJ2-1|NA|TRBD1|17
CASSSNRNRGDYNEQFF
TGTGCCAGCAGCTCGAACCGTAACAGGGGCGACTACAATGAGCAGTTCTTC